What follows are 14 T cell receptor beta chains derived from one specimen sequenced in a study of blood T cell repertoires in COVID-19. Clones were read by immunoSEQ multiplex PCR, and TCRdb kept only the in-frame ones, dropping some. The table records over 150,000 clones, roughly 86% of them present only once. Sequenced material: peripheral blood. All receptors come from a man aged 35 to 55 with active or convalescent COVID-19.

CDR3 protein: CASSPRLAGANTDTQYF. CDR3 coding DNA: TGTGCCAGCAGCCCCCGACTAGCGGGGGCAAACACAGATACGCAGTATTTT. The rearrangement links TRBV7-8 to TRBJ2-3; 12 bases align to TRBD2. Losses at the gene ends were 5 bases for V and 2 bases for J; bases not matched to a gene: 8. This CDR3 has 17 residues. From germline, CDR1 is SGHVS and CDR2 FQNEAQ.

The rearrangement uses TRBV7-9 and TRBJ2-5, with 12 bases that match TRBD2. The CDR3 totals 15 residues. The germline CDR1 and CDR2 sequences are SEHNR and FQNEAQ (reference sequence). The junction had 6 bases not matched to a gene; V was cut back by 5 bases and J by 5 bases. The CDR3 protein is CASSKRTSGEETQYF. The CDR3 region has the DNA TGTGCCAGCAGCAAGAGGACTAGCGGGGAGGAGACCCAGTACTTC. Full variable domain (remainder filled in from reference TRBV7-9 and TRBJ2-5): DTGVSQNPRHKITKRGQNVTFRCDPISEHNRLYWYRQTLGQGPEFLTYFQNEAQLEKSRLLSDRFSAERPKGSFSTLEIQRTEQGDSAMYLCASSKRTSGEETQYFGPGTRLLVL.

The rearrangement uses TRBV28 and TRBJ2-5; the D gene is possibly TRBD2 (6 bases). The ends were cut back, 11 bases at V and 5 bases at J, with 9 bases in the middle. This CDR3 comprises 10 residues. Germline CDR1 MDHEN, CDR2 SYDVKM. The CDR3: CAARGETQYF. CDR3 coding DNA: TGTGCCGCCCGGGGGGAGACCCAGTACTTC.

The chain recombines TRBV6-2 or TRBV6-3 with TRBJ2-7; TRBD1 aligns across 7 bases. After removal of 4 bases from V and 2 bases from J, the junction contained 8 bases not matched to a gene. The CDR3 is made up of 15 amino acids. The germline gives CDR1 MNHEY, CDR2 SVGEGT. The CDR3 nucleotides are TGTGCCAGCAGTTCGATGAGACAGGGAACCTACGAGCAGTACTTC. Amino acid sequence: CASSSMRQGTYEQYF.

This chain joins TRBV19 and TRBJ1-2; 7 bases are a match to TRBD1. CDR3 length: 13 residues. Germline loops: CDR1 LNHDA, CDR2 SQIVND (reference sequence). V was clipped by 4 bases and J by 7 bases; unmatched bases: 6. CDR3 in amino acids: CASSRQGTAGYTF. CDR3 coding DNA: TGTGCCAGTAGTAGACAGGGTACGGCTGGCTACACCTTC.

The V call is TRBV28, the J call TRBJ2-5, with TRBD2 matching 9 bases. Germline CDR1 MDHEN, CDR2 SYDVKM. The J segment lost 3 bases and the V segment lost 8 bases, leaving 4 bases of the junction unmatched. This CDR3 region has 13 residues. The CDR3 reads CASGRLAEETQYF. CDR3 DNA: TGTGCCAGCGGAAGACTAGCGGAAGAGACCCAGTACTTC.

The CDR3 DNA reads TGCGCCAGCAGCCAAGATCCCTCTCCGGGACAGGGGCCGGAGAATGAAAAACTGTTTTTT. Encoded protein: CASSQDPSPGQGPENEKLFF. V gene TRBV4-1 combines with J gene TRBJ1-4, with 10 bases fitting TRBD1. CDR1 MGHRA and CDR2 YSYEKL come from the germline V gene. With 0 bases clipped from V and 5 bases from J, the junction kept 15 bases outside the gene matches. The CDR3 spans 20 residues.

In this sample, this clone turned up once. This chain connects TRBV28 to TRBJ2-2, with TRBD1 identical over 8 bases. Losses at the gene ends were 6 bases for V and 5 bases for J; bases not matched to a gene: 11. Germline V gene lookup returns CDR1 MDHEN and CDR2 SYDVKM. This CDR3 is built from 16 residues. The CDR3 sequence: CASSNRQGTDTGELFF. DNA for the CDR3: TGTGCCAGCAGCAATAGACAGGGGACGGATACCGGGGAGCTGTTTTTT.

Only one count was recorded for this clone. The CDR3 here is CASSLASGVQETQYF. DNA of the CDR3: TGTGCCAGCAGCTTGGCTAGCGGGGTACAAGAGACCCAGTACTTC. The chain is built from TRBV7-2 and TRBJ2-5; the match to TRBD2 covers 9 bases. Germline assignment: CDR1 SGHTA and CDR2 FQGNSA. The CDR3 runs 15 residues. The V gene end was trimmed by 3 bases and the J gene end by 2 bases; junction bases not matched to a gene: 4.

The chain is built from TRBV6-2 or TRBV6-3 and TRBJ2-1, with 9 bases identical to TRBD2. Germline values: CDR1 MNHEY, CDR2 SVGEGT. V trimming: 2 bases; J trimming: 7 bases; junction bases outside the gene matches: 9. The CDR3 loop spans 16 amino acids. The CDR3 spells CASSYGGGGVGNEQFF. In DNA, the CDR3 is TGTGCCAGCAGTTACGGAGGCGGGGGGGTTGGGAATGAGCAGTTCTTC.

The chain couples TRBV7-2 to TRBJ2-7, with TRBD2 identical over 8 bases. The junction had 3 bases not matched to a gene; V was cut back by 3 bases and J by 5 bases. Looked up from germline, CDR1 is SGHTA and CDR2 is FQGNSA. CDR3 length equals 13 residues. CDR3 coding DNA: TGTGCCAGCAGCTTCGCGGGAGGTAACGAGCAGTACTTC. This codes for CASSFAGGNEQYF. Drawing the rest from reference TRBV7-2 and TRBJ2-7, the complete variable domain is GAGVSQSPSNKVTEKGKDVELRCDPISGHTALYWYRQSLGQGLEFLIYFQGNSAPDKSGLPSDRFSAERTGGSVSTLTIQRTQQEDSAVYLCASSFAGGNEQYFGPGTRLTVT.

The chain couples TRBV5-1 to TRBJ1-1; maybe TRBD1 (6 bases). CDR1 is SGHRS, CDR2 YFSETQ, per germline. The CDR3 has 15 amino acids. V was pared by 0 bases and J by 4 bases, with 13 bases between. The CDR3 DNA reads TGCGCCAGCAGCTTGGAGCCAGGGGCCTTCACTGAAGCTTTCTTT. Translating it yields CASSLEPGAFTEAFF.

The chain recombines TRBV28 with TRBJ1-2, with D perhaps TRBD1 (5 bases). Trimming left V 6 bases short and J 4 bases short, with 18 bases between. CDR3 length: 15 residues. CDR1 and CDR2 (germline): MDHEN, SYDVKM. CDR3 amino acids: CASSGGQGLGYGYTF. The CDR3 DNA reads TGTGCCAGCAGCGGTGGGCAGGGACTGGGCTATGGCTACACCTTC.

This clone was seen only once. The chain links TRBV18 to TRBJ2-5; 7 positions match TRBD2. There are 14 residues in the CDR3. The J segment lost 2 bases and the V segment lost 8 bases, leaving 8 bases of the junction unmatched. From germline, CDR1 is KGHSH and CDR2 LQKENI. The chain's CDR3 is CASRTGTTQETQYF. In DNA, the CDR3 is TGTGCCAGCCGAACCGGGACTACACAAGAGACCCAGTACTTC. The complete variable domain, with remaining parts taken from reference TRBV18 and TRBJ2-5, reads NAGVMQNPRHLVRRRGQEARLRCSPMKGHSHVYWYRQLPEEGLKFMVYLQKENIIDESGMPKERFSAEFPKEGPSILRIQQVVRGDSAAYFCASRTGTTQETQYFGPGTRLLVL.